One and the same sample provided the 27 T cell receptor beta chains below, sequenced in a study of blood T cell repertoires in COVID-19. The assay was immunoSEQ multiplex PCR, and TCRdb's table has in-frame clones only and misses some. The data show 280,000 or so clones, more than 70% seen once. Sequencing was carried out using peripheral blood. These receptors came from a woman aged 25 to 39 who had recovered from COVID-19.

The J gene is TRBJ1-5, the V gene TRBV19; D is unclear. Germline loops: CDR1 LNHDA, CDR2 SQIVND (reference sequence). V was clipped by 1 base and J by 6 bases, with 10 bases between them. The CDR3 sequence is 14 residues long. This CDR3 reads CASSIGEARQPQHF. In DNA form, the CDR3 reads TGTGCCAGTAGTATAGGGGAGGCCCGTCAGCCCCAGCATTTT.

This clone appeared a single time. This rearrangement joins TRBV25-1 to TRBJ1-4, with D unresolved. Trimming cost V 7 bases and J 8 bases, with 17 bases left between them. Germline assignment: CDR1 MGHDK and CDR2 SYGVNS. The CDR3 loop spans 14 amino acids. CDR3 residues: CASTGVGTLEKLFF. The DNA for the CDR3 is TGTGCCAGCACCGGGGTGGGCACTTTAGAAAAACTGTTTTTT.

This clone was observed a single time. This chain links TRBV24-1 with TRBJ2-3; TRBD2 might be the D (6 bases). V lost 1 base, J lost 3 bases, and 13 bases lay in between. This CDR3 is 16 amino acids long. Germline CDR1 is KGHDR and CDR2 is SFDVKD. The CDR3 loop is CATSDLGGGNTDTQYF. The DNA for the CDR3 is TGTGCCACCAGTGATTTAGGTGGGGGGAATACAGATACGCAGTATTTT.

This chain connects TRBV5-4 to TRBJ2-1; TRBD2 is a possible D gene (5 bases). Trimming stripped 4 bases from V and 7 bases from J, with 15 bases between. The CDR3 extends over 14 amino acids. Germline CDR1 is SGHNT and CDR2 is YYREEE (reference sequence). CDR3 DNA sequence: TGTGCCAGCAGCCCCCCGTCGGGGAGTAATGAGCAGTTCTTC. This translates into CASSPPSGSNEQFF.

The chain uses TRBV6-2 or TRBV6-3 and TRBJ1-5; 10 bases align to TRBD1. V gave up 6 bases and J gave up 4 bases; unmatched junction bases: 6. The CDR3 sequence is 15 residues long. Germline CDR1 MNHEY, CDR2 SVGEGT. This CDR3 reads CASSRRQGANQPQHF. In DNA, the CDR3 is TGTGCCAGCAGCCGACGACAGGGGGCAAATCAGCCCCAGCATTTT.

This chain links TRBV29-1 with TRBJ2-7; 7 bases align to TRBD1. The CDR3 has 15 residues. CDR1 is SQVTM, CDR2 ANQGSEA, per germline. The V and J ends lost 0 bases and 2 bases, in that order; junction bases with no gene match: 7. CDR3 region: CSVEDRKTGPYEQYF. The CDR3 region has the DNA TGCAGCGTTGAAGATCGGAAGACAGGGCCCTACGAGCAGTACTTC.

This clone was counted a single time. The gene calls are TRBV19 and TRBJ1-2, with D hard to call. CDR1 and CDR2 (germline): LNHDA, SQIVND (reference sequence). This CDR3 comprises 15 residues. V gave up 5 bases and J gave up 7 bases, with 20 bases separating them. In DNA, the CDR3 is TGTGCCAGTAGTTCGGAGGAGCCGGGTTTTGGTGGCTACACCTTC. The encoded protein is CASSSEEPGFGGYTF.

The rearrangement uses TRBV5-5 and TRBJ2-3; 7 nucleotides match TRBD1. With 3 bases clipped from V and 4 bases from J, the junction kept 11 bases outside the gene matches. The CDR3 is made up of 16 amino acids. Looked up from germline, CDR1 is SGHKS and CDR2 is YYEKEE (reference sequence). CDR3 coding DNA: TGTGCCAGCAGCTCTCTGTCAAACCAGGGGGCAGATACGCAGTATTTT. It translates to CASSSLSNQGADTQYF.

Regarding this clone: Other DNA sequences from this sample encode an identical CDR3 as well. This rearrangement joins TRBV9 to TRBJ1-2, with D perhaps matching TRBD1 (6 bases). Germline CDR1 SGDLS, CDR2 YYNGEE. CDR3 size: 14 residues. Trimming left V 2 bases short and J 3 bases short, with 11 bases between. The CDR3 loop is CASSVGAGDYGYTF. The DNA for the CDR3 is TGTGCCAGCAGCGTTGGGGCAGGGGACTATGGCTACACCTTC.

This clone was found once. The chain couples TRBV27 to TRBJ2-2; perhaps TRBD2 as D (6 bases). CDR1 and CDR2 (germline): MNHEY, SMNVEV (reference sequence). Trimming cost V 6 bases and J 3 bases, with 11 bases left between them. CDR3 length equals 14 residues. CDR3 protein: CASRAGRYTGELFF. For the CDR3, the DNA is TGTGCCAGCAGGGCGGGACGGTACACCGGGGAGCTGTTTTTT.

This chain links TRBV2 with TRBJ1-4; 7 positions match TRBD1. Trimming at V came to 5 bases and at J to 7 bases, leaving 10 bases not matched to a gene. The CDR3 loop spans 15 amino acids. CDR1 and CDR2 (germline): SNHLY, FYNNEI. The CDR3 reads CASSPSQGVFEKLFF. DNA for the CDR3: TGTGCCAGCAGTCCAAGTCAGGGGGTCTTTGAAAAACTGTTTTTT.

The V gene is TRBV24-1, the J gene TRBJ2-1; 9 bases line up with TRBD2. The V gene's germline CDR1 is KGHDR and CDR2 SFDVKD. This CDR3 spans 15 amino acids. The ends lost 9 bases at V and 8 bases at J; junction bases unmatched: 13. The CDR3 spells CATQPTSGTSHEQFF. The CDR3 nucleotides are TGTGCCACCCAGCCGACTAGCGGCACTTCTCATGAGCAGTTCTTC.

The J gene is TRBJ1-5, the V gene TRBV28; tentative D call: TRBD1 (6 bases). V lost 7 bases to trimming and J lost 3 bases, with 16 bases between them. The CDR3 sequence is 15 residues long. The germline V gene has CDR1 MDHEN and CDR2 SYDVKM. CDR3 DNA sequence: TGTGCCAGCAACTGGGGGCAGGGCTACAATCAGCCCCAGCATTTT. This translates into CASNWGQGYNQPQHF. The whole variable domain, remainder taken from reference TRBV28 and TRBJ1-5, is DVKVTQSSRYLVKRTGEKVFLECVQDMDHENMFWYRQDPGLGLRLIYFSYDVKMKEKGDIPEGYSVSREKKERFSLILESASTNQTSMYLCASNWGQGYNQPQHFGDGTRLSIL.

The V and J genes are TRBV28 and TRBJ1-1; D is uncertain. The germline V and J ends were trimmed by 9 bases and 0 bases, with 8 bases remaining between them. This CDR3 contains 12 residues. Looked up from germline, CDR1 is MDHEN and CDR2 is SYDVKM. The CDR3 loop is CASQFMNTEAFF. As DNA, the CDR3 is TGTGCCAGTCAATTCATGAACACTGAAGCTTTCTTT.

The chain uses TRBV7-3 and TRBJ2-2, with D perhaps TRBD2 (6 bases). Germline V gene lookup returns CDR1 SGHTA and CDR2 FQGTGA. The germline V and J ends were trimmed by 2 bases and 5 bases, with 6 bases remaining between them. This CDR3 contains 13 residues. The DNA for the CDR3 is TGTGCCAGCAGCTTAGCGGGGACCGGGGAGCTGTTTTTT. Translating it yields CASSLAGTGELFF.

This rearrangement joins TRBV7-2 to TRBJ1-1; D may be TRBD1 (6 bases). The CDR3 sequence is 14 residues long. The V end lost 4 bases, the J end lost 2 bases, and 11 bases lay between the germline ends. Per the germline V gene, CDR1 is SGHTA and CDR2 is FQGNSA. CDR3 protein: CASSSWTANTEAFF. Here the CDR3 DNA reads TGTGCCAGCAGCTCTTGGACAGCTAACACTGAAGCTTTCTTT.

This clone appeared once. The J gene is TRBJ2-7, the V gene TRBV11-2, with D possibly being TRBD1 (6 bases). From germline, CDR1 is SGHAT and CDR2 FQNNGV. Trimming took 2 bases from V and 0 from J, leaving 23 bases between them. The CDR3 length is 19 residues. CDR3 sequence (DNA): TGTGCCAGCAGCTTAAAAATGGGGGCAAACAGGGCGATCTCCTACGAGCAGTACTTC. It translates to CASSLKMGANRAISYEQYF.

The chain recombines TRBV7-2 with TRBJ2-2, with TRBD2 matching over 9 bases. Germline V lookup: CDR1 SGHTA, CDR2 FQGNSA. With 2 bases clipped from V and 6 bases from J, the junction kept 4 bases outside the gene matches. The CDR3 extends over 15 amino acids. This CDR3 reads CASSLNRLAAGELFF. CDR3 in DNA: TGTGCCAGCAGCTTAAATCGACTAGCGGCCGGGGAGCTGTTTTTT.

This chain connects TRBV24-1 to TRBJ1-5; TRBD1 agrees at 8 bases. Trimming at V came to 7 bases and at J to 5 bases, leaving 3 bases not matched to a gene. The CDR3 length is 13 residues. Germline V gene data show CDR1 as KGHDR and CDR2 as SFDVKD. CDR3 sequence (DNA): TGTGCCACCAGCATACAGGGGGATCAGCCCCAGCATTTT. Its translation: CATSIQGDQPQHF.

This chain links TRBV19 with TRBJ1-1, with no clear D. The V end lost 1 base, the J end lost 5 bases, and 14 bases lay between the germline ends. Germline V gene lookup returns CDR1 LNHDA and CDR2 SQIVND (reference sequence). The CDR3 length is 15 residues. The CDR3 reads CASSIVNFPGTEAFF. The CDR3 nucleotides are TGTGCCAGTAGTATAGTTAACTTTCCGGGGACTGAAGCTTTCTTT.

J is TRBJ1-1 and V is TRBV5-4, with 11 positions matching TRBD1. The CDR3 spans 14 residues. J lost 5 bases, V lost 4 bases, and 4 bases had no gene match. Germline CDR1 SGHNT, CDR2 YYREEE (reference sequence). CDR3 bases: TGTGCCAGCAGCCCCGGGGACAGGGGGACTGAAGCTTTCTTT. This encodes CASSPGDRGTEAFF.

The chain joins TRBV4-3 to TRBJ2-1; TRBD2 is a possible D gene (7 bases). The germline V gene has CDR1 LGHNA and CDR2 YSLEER. This CDR3 has 16 amino acids. The V and J ends lost 0 bases and 2 bases respectively, with 11 bases between them. Written as DNA, the CDR3 is TGCGCCAGCAGCCAAGATTTAGGGGGGGCCTACAATGAGCAGTTCTTC. Translated, it gives CASSQDLGGAYNEQFF.

This clone was observed many times. The genes are TRBV7-2 and TRBJ1-6; D may be TRBD1 (6 bases). V lost 1 base to trimming and J lost 5 bases, with 12 bases between them. CDR1 and CDR2 from the germline V gene are SGHTA and FQGNSA. The CDR3 contains 16 residues. The CDR3 DNA reads TGTGCCAGCAGCTTAGGATCCCCAGGGGATAATTCACCCCTCCACTTT. It yields the protein CASSLGSPGDNSPLHF.

This chain uses TRBV19 with TRBJ1-4, with 7 bases identical to TRBD1. V lost 7 bases and J lost 3; bases outside the gene matches: 8. Germline-derived CDR1 and CDR2 are LNHDA and SQIVND (reference sequence). This CDR3 region has 15 residues. The CDR3 reads CASTDRVGSNEKLFF. The CDR3 nucleotides read TGTGCCAGTACCGACAGGGTCGGTTCTAATGAAAAACTGTTTTTT.

The chain couples TRBV23-1 to TRBJ1-1; no reliable D call. TRBV23-1 falls under the ORF class, with uncertain function. The CDR3 length is 13 residues. Trimming took 3 bases from V and 2 from J, leaving 7 bases between them. The CDR3 DNA is TGCGCCAGCAGTCAGAGAAGAAACACTGAAGCTTTCTTT. Protein: CASSQRRNTEAFF.

V gene TRBV10-2 combines with J gene TRBJ1-1; D gene uncertain. Germline V gene sequence: CDR1 WSHSY, CDR2 SAAADI. The CDR3 length is 11 residues. V was shortened by 7 bases and J by 5 bases, with 8 bases between the two germline ends. The CDR3, as DNA: TGCGCCAGCACAGAAACAACTGAAGCTTTCTTT. Its translation is CASTETTEAFF.

This clone was seen a single time. CDR3: CASRGLAETQYF. CDR3 bases: TGTGCCAGTAGAGGGTTAGCGGAGACCCAGTACTTC. V usage is TRBV19 and J usage is TRBJ2-5, with D possibly being TRBD2 (5 bases). CDR1 and CDR2 (germline): LNHDA, SQIVND (reference sequence). The V gene lost 6 bases and the J gene lost 5 bases, with 10 bases spanning the gap. The CDR3 sequence is 12 residues long. The whole variable domain, remainder taken from reference TRBV19 and TRBJ2-5, is DGGITQSPKYLFRKEGQNVTLSCEQNLNHDAMYWYRQDPGQGLRLIYYSQIVNDFQKGDIAEGYSVSREKKESFPLTVTSAQKNPTAFYLCASRGLAETQYFGPGTRLLVL.